A single sample gave rise to the 5 T cell receptor beta chains below, sequenced in a study of blood T cell repertoires in COVID-19. The method was immunoSEQ multiplex PCR; TCRdb's version includes in-frame clones alone and lacks a portion of them. The sample has fewer than 250,000 clones; roughly 78% are singletons. The source material was peripheral blood. The receptors were sampled from a woman between 40 and 50 years old with acute or convalescent COVID-19.

This clone has more than one count but fewer than ten. This chain uses TRBV5-1 with TRBJ1-3; D call uncertain. Trimming took 0 bases from V and 3 from J, leaving 4 bases between them. CDR3 length equals 13 residues. Germline CDR1 and CDR2: SGHRS and YFSETQ. CDR3 coding DNA: TGCGCCAGCAGCTTGGACAGTGGAAACACCATATATTTT. As protein: CASSLDSGNTIYF.

Here the CDR3 reads CASSRDFSYEQYF. The CDR3 DNA reads as TGCGCCAGCAGCCGGGACTTTTCCTACGAGCAGTACTTC. This sequence joins TRBV4-1 and TRBJ2-7, with D maybe TRBD2 (6 bases). Germline lookup yields CDR1 MGHRA and CDR2 YSYEKL. Trimming took 4 bases from V and 1 from J, leaving 8 bases between them. The CDR3 contains 13 residues.

The J gene is TRBJ2-1, the V gene TRBV10-2; 7 nucleotides agree with TRBD2. CDR1 is WSHSY, CDR2 SAAADI, per germline. This CDR3 region has 13 residues. Unmatched junction bases numbered 6, after V lost 4 bases and J lost 9 bases. CDR3 sequence reads: CASSAGGGSEQFF. The CDR3, as DNA: TGCGCCAGCAGTGCTGGGGGGGGGAGTGAGCAGTTCTTC.

The V gene is TRBV7-2, the J gene TRBJ2-5; TRBD2 might be the D (5 bases). The CDR3 sequence is 14 residues long. The germline V gene encodes CDR1 SGHTA and CDR2 FQGNSA. Trimming removed 9 bases at V and 5 bases at J, with 19 bases between. CDR3 nucleotides: TGTGCCAGTTCTCCCCGGCGGGTCTCGGAGACCCAGTACTTC. Translating gives CASSPRRVSETQYF. Using reference TRBV7-2 and TRBJ2-5 for the parts outside the CDR3, the full variable domain is GAGVSQSPSNKVTEKGKDVELRCDPISGHTALYWYRQSLGQGLEFLIYFQGNSAPDKSGLPSDRFSAERTGGSVSTLTIQRTQQEDSAVYLCASSPRRVSETQYFGPGTRLLVL.

The chain recombines TRBV18 with TRBJ2-3, with a weak D call TRBD1 (6 bases). CDR1 and CDR2 from the germline V gene are KGHSH and LQKENI. The CDR3 loop spans 14 amino acids. V was trimmed by 2 bases and J by 1 base, leaving 7 bases between them. The CDR3 region is CASSPRTGTDTQYF. The DNA for the CDR3 is TGTGCCAGCTCACCAAGGACAGGCACAGATACGCAGTATTTT.